A single TCR beta chain is shown here with its context. Its antigen is as yet unknown. This entry belongs to a study of a mutant IDH1 vaccine in newly diagnosed glioma. The CDR3 is 16 residues long. Germline CDR1 LNHNV, CDR2 YYDKDF (reference sequence). Trimming at V came to 0 bases and at J to 2 bases, leaving 5 bases not matched to a gene. The time point was: week 11, during vaccination. It was 300 ug of mutant IDH1 20-mer peptide that made up each vaccine dose, given with topical imiquimod. Clones were sequenced by immunoSEQ multiplex PCR, and TCRdb holds only the in-frame ones, with some missing. Among about 67,000 clones listed, about 88% were seen once.

This sequence was found in a man aged 35-49 years with glioma. V and J are TRBV15 and TRBJ2-7; 9 bases fit TRBD1. The source material was PBMCs, sampled from a glioma patient whose treatment included an IDH1 peptide vaccine. Here the CDR3 reads CATSREGTGRPYEQYF. DNA for the CDR3: TGTGCCACCAGCAGAGAGGGGACAGGGAGACCCTACGAGCAGTACTTC.